Below, 25 T cell receptor beta chains from the same sample are listed, as sequenced in a study of regulatory T cells in long-lasting Graves disease. Arm-PCR of CDR3 regions and iRepertoire HTBI primers were used to build TCR beta libraries. TCRdb re-called the multiplex PCR reads with MiXCR, one entry per CDR3 protein. The data hold 420,000 or so distinct CDR3 sequences, with about 16% observed a single time. Time point: newly diagnosed GD, antithyroid drugs for less than 3 months. Extracted PBMC RNA gave rise to the TCR library. A further study also used this sample, focusing on T cells in Graves' hyperthyroidism and ophthalmopathy.

The specimen comprised peripheral blood mononuclear cells (PBMCs), sampled at new diagnosis, from a patient treated with antithyroid drugs. The source of these receptors is a woman aged 18 to 35 with Graves disease.

The rearrangement joins TRBV20-1 to TRBJ2-5, with D possibly TRBD2 on 6 matching bases. Germline CDR1 is DFQATT and CDR2 is SNEGSKA (reference sequence). The ends were cut back, 3 bases at V and 5 bases at J, with 13 bases in the middle. This CDR3 region has 13 residues. CDR3 protein: CSARARGGETQYF. The CDR3 DNA follows: TGCAGTGCTAGGGCGCGGGGCGGGGAGACCCAGTACTTC.

In its sample, this clonotype was seen many times. This sequence joins TRBV7-2 and TRBJ2-1; the D gene is possibly TRBD1 (6 bases). Germline-derived CDR1 and CDR2 are SGHTA and FQGNSA. The V and J ends lost 9 bases and 0 bases respectively, with 12 bases between them. This CDR3 is built from 14 residues. Here the CDR3 DNA reads TGTGCCAGAAGAGGACAGAGCTCCTACAATGAGCAGTTCTTC. This sequence encodes CARRGQSSYNEQFF.

This clonotype showed up many times. The chain is built from TRBV5-1 and TRBJ2-7; 7 bases line up with TRBD2. This CDR3 contains 16 residues. Germline-derived CDR1 and CDR2 are SGHRS and YFSETQ. V lost 2 bases to trimming and J lost 2 bases; unmatched junction nucleotides: 10. CDR3 residues: CASSFSGGSPAYEQYF. Here the CDR3 DNA reads TGCGCCAGCAGCTTTTCGGGCGGGAGCCCCGCCTACGAGCAGTACTTC.

This clonotype has more than one count but fewer than ten. The CDR3 bases are TGTGCCAGCAGCTTAGCTCCTGGCTCCTACAATGAGCAGTTCTTC. This translates into CASSLAPGSYNEQFF. The genes are TRBV7-2 and TRBJ2-1; D is ambiguous. Germline CDR1 reads SGHTA; CDR2 reads FQGNSA. The V and J ends lost 0 bases and 0 bases respectively, with 6 bases between them. This CDR3 region has 15 residues.

The V gene is TRBV5-4, the J gene TRBJ2-1; D unresolved. The CDR3 contains 11 residues. Per germline, CDR1 SGHNT and CDR2 YYREEE (reference sequence). The V gene lost 4 bases and the J gene lost 8 bases, with 7 bases spanning the gap. The CDR3 DNA follows: TGTGCCAGCAGCAAGGGCTATGAGCAGTTCTTC. It codes for CASSKGYEQFF.

This clonotype was seen many times. The genes are TRBV28 and TRBJ2-3; 8 positions agree with TRBD2. CDR1 is MDHEN and CDR2 is SYDVKM in the germline V gene. J was trimmed by 4 bases and V by 2 bases; bases with no gene match: 14. The CDR3 spans 18 residues. The CDR3 here is CASSLGLSGAVLADTQYF. In DNA, the CDR3 is TGTGCCAGCAGTTTAGGGCTTAGCGGGGCAGTGTTGGCAGATACGCAGTATTTT. The full variable domain, with the rest looked up from reference TRBV28 and TRBJ2-3, is DVKVTQSSRYLVKRTGEKVFLECVQDMDHENMFWYRQDPGLGLRLIYFSYDVKMKEKGDIPEGYSVSREKKERFSLILESASTNQTSMYLCASSLGLSGAVLADTQYFGPGTRLTVL.

V usage is TRBV19 and J usage is TRBJ1-6; a possible D gene is TRBD1 (6 bases). The ends were cut back, 7 bases at V and 8 bases at J, with 12 bases in the middle. Germline lookup yields CDR1 LNHDA and CDR2 SQIVND (reference sequence). The CDR3 has 13 amino acids. The CDR3 nucleotides are TGTGCCAGTATGAAAGGGGGTGATTCACCCCTCCACTTT. Protein: CASMKGGDSPLHF.

This clonotype has ten or more counts. The V gene is TRBV12-3 or TRBV12-4, the J gene TRBJ2-2; 8 positions match TRBD1. This CDR3 region has 17 residues. Trimming took 0 bases from V and 5 from J; bases not matched to a gene: 8. The CDR3 bases are TGTGCCAGCAGTTTAGCAGCAGGGGGCGCGCGGACCGGGGAGCTGTTTTTT. Protein: CASSLAAGGARTGELFF.

This clonotype has a handful of counts. The V gene is TRBV6-5, the J gene TRBJ2-7; 11 bases agree with TRBD1. Losses at the gene ends were 2 bases for V and 7 bases for J; bases not matched to a gene: 7. The CDR3 length is 15 residues. From germline, CDR1 is MNHEY and CDR2 SVGAGI. The CDR3 DNA reads TGTGCCAGCAGTTACCCCGGACAGGGGGCAAGAGAGCAGTACTTC. This gives the protein CASSYPGQGAREQYF.

This clonotype was picked up a small number of times. The chain carries TRBV3-1 and TRBJ1-2; D is unresolved. The V end lost 1 base, the J end lost 0 bases, and 6 bases lay between the germline ends. The germline gives CDR1 LGHDT, CDR2 YNNKEL (reference sequence). This CDR3 comprises 14 residues. The CDR3 nucleotides read TGTGCCAGCAGCCAAGTGGACGCTAACTATGGCTACACCTTC. Its translation is CASSQVDANYGYTF.

This clonotype came up many times. This chain connects TRBV24-1 to TRBJ2-1; D unclear. V was shortened by 3 bases and J by 6 bases, with 17 bases between the two germline ends. The CDR3 runs 16 residues. Per germline, CDR1 KGHDR and CDR2 SFDVKD. This chain's CDR3 is CATSDGFSQTFNEQFF. The CDR3 DNA reads TGTGCCACCAGTGATGGATTCAGTCAGACTTTCAATGAGCAGTTCTTC.

The chain is built from TRBV29-1 and TRBJ2-2; a possible D gene is TRBD2 (5 bases). CDR3 length equals 13 residues. Trimming took off 1 base at V and 3 bases at J, with 6 bases between the two ends. Germline CDR1 reads SQVTM; CDR2 reads ANQGSEA. Here the CDR3 reads CSVEGLYTGELFF. The CDR3 nucleotides read TGCAGCGTTGAAGGACTATACACCGGGGAGCTGTTTTTT.

This clonotype appeared a few times. This chain joins TRBV7-3 and TRBJ2-1; possible D gene TRBD2, 6 bases. CDR3 length: 16 amino acids. Germline V gives CDR1 SGHTA, CDR2 FQGTGA. The V and J ends lost 1 base and 7 bases respectively, with 17 bases between them. The CDR3 DNA sequence: TGTGCCAGCAGCTTAAAATTTGGGAGGAGAGGGAATGAGCAGTTCTTC. Residues: CASSLKFGRRGNEQFF.

This clonotype was observed at least ten times. Relative to the germline gene, one junction end is altered; a read error may explain this. The chain carries TRBV20-1 and TRBJ2-7; TRBD2 is a possible D gene (5 bases). This CDR3 has 10 amino acids. Germline V lookup: CDR1 DFQATT, CDR2 SNEGSKA (reference sequence). The CDR3 DNA reads TGCAGTGCTCTAGGAGGTTATCGAGTCTTC. Protein sequence: CSALGGYRVF.

A few counts support this clonotype. V gene TRBV29-1 combines with J gene TRBJ2-7, with 7 bases that match TRBD1. The V gene end was trimmed by 4 bases and the J gene end by 3 bases; junction bases not matched to a gene: 3. Germline V gene data show CDR1 as SQVTM and CDR2 as ANQGSEA. The CDR3 runs to 12 residues. Written as DNA, the CDR3 is TGCAGCGTTGGACAGGGAAACTACGAGCAGTACTTC. Its protein is CSVGQGNYEQYF.

This clonotype was counted between two and nine times. Here the CDR3 DNA reads TGTGCCAGCAGCTTGGGCAATGATAACTATGGCTACACCTTC. Translating gives CASSLGNDNYGYTF. V is TRBV5-5 and J is TRBJ1-2; D uncertain. Per germline, CDR1 SGHKS and CDR2 YYEKEE (reference sequence). The CDR3 consists of 14 residues. Trimming shortened V by 0 bases and J by 1 base, and 7 bases separated the two germline ends.

On this clonotype itself: One base away lies a much larger clone, so this may be a sequencing read error. The chain has TRBV12-3 or TRBV12-4 and TRBJ1-1; possible D gene TRBD1, 5 bases. The CDR3 has 15 residues. V shed 1 base and J shed 3 bases, with 12 bases lying between them. CDR3 in DNA: TGTGCCAGCAGTTTAGTTTGGGGGAAGGACACTGAAGCTTTCTTT. This encodes CASSLVWGKDTEAFF.

This clonotype was found many times. The chain employs TRBV2 and TRBJ2-7; 7 nucleotides line up with TRBD2. Germline lookup yields CDR1 SNHLY and CDR2 FYNNEI. V trimming: 7 bases; J trimming: 3 bases; junction bases outside the gene matches: 12. CDR3 length: 15 amino acids. The CDR3 DNA reads as TGTGCCAGCACTCCTCAGCGGGACTGGGGCTACGAGCAGTACTTC. Protein product: CASTPQRDWGYEQYF.

With respect to this clonotype: This likely reflects a read error, since a far larger clone is one base away. The gene calls are TRBV2 and TRBJ2-1; 9 nucleotides match TRBD1. Germline V CDR1 and CDR2: SNHLY, FYNNEI. V dropped 6 bases and J dropped 10; count of bases not matched to a gene: 13. The CDR3 covers 15 residues. CDR3 sequence reads: CASRTYGTGRGEQFF. The CDR3, as DNA: TGTGCCAGCAGGACCTACGGGACAGGGAGAGGCGAGCAGTTCTTC. The whole variable domain, filled in from reference TRBV2 and TRBJ2-1, reads EPEVTQTPSHQVTQMGQEVILRCVPISNHLYFYWYRQILGQKVEFLVSFYNNEISEKSEIFDDQFSVERPDGSNFTLKIRSTKLEDSAMYFCASRTYGTGRGEQFFGPGTRLTVL.

The rearrangement uses TRBV19 and TRBJ2-1, with 7 bases identical to TRBD2. V shed 5 bases, J shed 7 bases, and the junction held 8 bases outside the gene matches. CDR1 is LNHDA and CDR2 is SQIVND in the germline V gene (reference sequence). The CDR3 length is 14 residues. CDR3 DNA sequence: TGTGCCAGTAGTCATCCGGGAGGCTTTAATGAGCAGTTCTTC. Translating gives CASSHPGGFNEQFF.

This clonotype has a count of ten or more. This chain uses TRBV7-2 with TRBJ1-6, with D uncertain. CDR3 length equals 13 residues. CDR1 and CDR2 from the germline V gene are SGHTA and FQGNSA. Trimming removed 6 bases from V and 9 bases from J, with 12 bases in between. This CDR3 reads CASRYQSRSPLHF. DNA of the CDR3: TGTGCCAGCAGGTACCAGAGTCGTTCACCCCTCCACTTT.

This clonotype came up a few times. The genes are TRBV6-9 and TRBJ1-2; 7 bases are a match to TRBD1. V dropped 2 bases and J dropped 6; count of bases not matched to a gene: 9. The CDR3 loop spans 15 amino acids. Looked up from germline, CDR1 is MNHGY and CDR2 is SVAAGI. This CDR3 is CASSYKPRGRDGYTF. The CDR3 DNA reads TGTGCCAGCAGTTATAAGCCCAGGGGGAGAGATGGCTACACCTTC.

This chain uses TRBV24-1 with TRBJ2-2; D is unresolved. The CDR3 has 16 amino acids. Germline V gene lookup returns CDR1 KGHDR and CDR2 SFDVKD. The ends were cut back, 2 bases at V and 1 base at J, with 10 bases in the middle. The CDR3 DNA sequence: TGTGCCACCAGTGATTCTTGGCAGAAGAACACCGGGGAGCTGTTTTTT. It is translated as CATSDSWQKNTGELFF.

The sample holds many counts of this clonotype. The rearrangement joins TRBV2 to TRBJ2-1, with D unclear. Trimming removed 6 bases at V and 1 base at J, with 13 bases between. In germline, CDR1 is SNHLY, CDR2 FYNNEI. The CDR3 is 15 amino acids. CDR3 sequence (DNA): TGTGCCAGCAGACAGATTTCCGTGTCCTACAATGAGCAGTTCTTC. Translated, it gives CASRQISVSYNEQFF.

This clonotype was picked up many times. A much larger clonotype is one base distant, so this may be a read error. In this CDR3 the conserved last residue, phenylalanine or tryptophan, is missing, so a read error is likely. The CDR3 region is CASSLQGGTDTQYV. CDR3 DNA: TGTGCCAGCAGTCTGCAGGGGGGAACAGATACGCAGTATGTT. This chain uses TRBV28 with TRBJ2-3, with D possibly matching TRBD1 (7 bases). V dropped 5 bases and J dropped 3 bases, with 12 bases sitting between them. Germline V CDR1 and CDR2: MDHEN, SYDVKM. This CDR3 contains 14 residues.